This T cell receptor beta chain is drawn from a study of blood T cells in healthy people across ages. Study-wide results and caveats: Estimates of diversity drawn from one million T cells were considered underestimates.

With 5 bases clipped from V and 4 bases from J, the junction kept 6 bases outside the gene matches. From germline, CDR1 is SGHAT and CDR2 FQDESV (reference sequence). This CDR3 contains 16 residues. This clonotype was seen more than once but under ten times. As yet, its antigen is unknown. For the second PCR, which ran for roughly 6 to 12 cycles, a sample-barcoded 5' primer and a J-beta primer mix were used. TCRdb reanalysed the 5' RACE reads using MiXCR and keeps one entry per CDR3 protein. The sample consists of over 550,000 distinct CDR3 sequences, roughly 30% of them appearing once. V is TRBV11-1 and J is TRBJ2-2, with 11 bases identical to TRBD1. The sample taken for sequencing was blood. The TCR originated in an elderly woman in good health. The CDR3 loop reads CASSVDRGRSTGELFF. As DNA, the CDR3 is TGTGCCAGCAGCGTGGACAGGGGGCGCAGCACCGGGGAGCTGTTTTTT. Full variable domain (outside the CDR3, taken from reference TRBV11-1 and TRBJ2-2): EAEVAQSPRYKITEKSQAVAFWCDPISGHATLYWYRQILGQGPELLVQFQDESVVDDSQLPKDRFSAERLKGVDSTLKIQPAELGDSAMYLCASSVDRGRSTGELFFGEGSRLTVL.